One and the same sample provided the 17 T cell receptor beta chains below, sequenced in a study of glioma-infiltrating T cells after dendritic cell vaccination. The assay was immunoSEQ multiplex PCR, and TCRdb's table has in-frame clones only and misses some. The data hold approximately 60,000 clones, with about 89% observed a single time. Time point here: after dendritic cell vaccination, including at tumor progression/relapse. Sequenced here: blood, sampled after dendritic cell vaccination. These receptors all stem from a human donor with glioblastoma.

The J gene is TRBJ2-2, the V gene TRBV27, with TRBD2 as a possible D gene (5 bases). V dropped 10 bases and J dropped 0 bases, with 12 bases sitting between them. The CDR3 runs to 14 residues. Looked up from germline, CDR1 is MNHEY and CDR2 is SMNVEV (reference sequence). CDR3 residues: CATGSVANTGELFF. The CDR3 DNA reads TGTGCCACGGGGAGTGTGGCGAACACCGGGGAGCTGTTTTTT.

Here the CDR3 reads CASSLRGDYNSPLHF. The CDR3 DNA reads as TGTGCCAGCAGCTTGCGGGGGGACTATAATTCACCCCTCCACTTT. The chain combines TRBV11-2 with TRBJ1-6; maybe TRBD1 (5 bases). Trimming pared 3 bases from V and 3 bases from J, leaving 9 bases between. CDR3 length: 15 amino acids. Germline V CDR1 and CDR2: SGHAT, FQNNGV.

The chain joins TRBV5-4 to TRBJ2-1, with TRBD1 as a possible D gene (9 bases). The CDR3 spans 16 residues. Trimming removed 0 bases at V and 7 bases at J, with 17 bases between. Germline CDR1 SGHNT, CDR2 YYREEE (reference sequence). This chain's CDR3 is CASSLVSGTGSNEQFF. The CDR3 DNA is TGTGCCAGCAGCTTGGTTAGCGGGACAGGGTCAAATGAGCAGTTCTTC.

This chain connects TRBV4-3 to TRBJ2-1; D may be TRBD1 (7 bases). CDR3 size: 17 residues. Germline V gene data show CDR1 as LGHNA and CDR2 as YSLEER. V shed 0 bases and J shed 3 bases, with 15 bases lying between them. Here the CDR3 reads CASSQDVEGAIYNEQFF. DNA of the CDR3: TGCGCCAGCAGCCAAGATGTGGAGGGGGCAATCTACAATGAGCAGTTCTTC.

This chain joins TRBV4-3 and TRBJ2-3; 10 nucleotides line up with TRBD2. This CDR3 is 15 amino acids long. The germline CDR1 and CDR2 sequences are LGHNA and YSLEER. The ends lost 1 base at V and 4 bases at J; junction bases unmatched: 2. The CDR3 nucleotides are TGCGCCAGCAGCCAAGGGACTAGCGGTGCAGATACGCAGTATTTT. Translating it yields CASSQGTSGADTQYF.

The CDR3 coding sequence is TGTGCCAGCAGTGAAACTCAGGGTAATACGCAGTATTTT. Encoded protein: CASSETQGNTQYF. This sequence joins TRBV6-1 and TRBJ2-3, with D possibly being TRBD1 (5 bases). CDR1 is MNHNS and CDR2 is SASEGT in the germline V gene. The CDR3 contains 13 residues. The V end lost 2 bases, the J end lost 7 bases, and 10 bases lay between the germline ends.

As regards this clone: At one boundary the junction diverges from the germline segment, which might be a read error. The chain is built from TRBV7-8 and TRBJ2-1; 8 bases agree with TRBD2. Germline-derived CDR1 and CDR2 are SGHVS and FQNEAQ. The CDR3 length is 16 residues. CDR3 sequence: CASSLAGGGPRGDVIF. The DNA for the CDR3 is TGTGCCAGCAGCTTGGCGGGTGGGGGTCCGCGGGGGGACGTTATCTTC.

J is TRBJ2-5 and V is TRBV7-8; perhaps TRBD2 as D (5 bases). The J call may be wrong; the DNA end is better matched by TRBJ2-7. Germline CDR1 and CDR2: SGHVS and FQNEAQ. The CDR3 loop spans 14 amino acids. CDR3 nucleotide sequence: TGTGCCAGCAGCCGTAGCGAGAGCTCCTACGAGCAGTACTTC. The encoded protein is CASSRSESSYEQYF.

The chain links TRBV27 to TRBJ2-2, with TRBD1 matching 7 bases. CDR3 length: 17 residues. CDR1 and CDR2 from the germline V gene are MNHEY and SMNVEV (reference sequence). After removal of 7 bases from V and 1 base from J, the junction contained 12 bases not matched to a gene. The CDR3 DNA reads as TGTGCCAGCACCGTGGGACAGTCGATTGGGAACACCGGGGAGCTGTTTTTT. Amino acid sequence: CASTVGQSIGNTGELFF.

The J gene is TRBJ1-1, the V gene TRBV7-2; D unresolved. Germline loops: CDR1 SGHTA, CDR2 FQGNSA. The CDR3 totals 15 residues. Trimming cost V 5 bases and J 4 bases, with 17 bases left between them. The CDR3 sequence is CASSPREGAGTEAFF. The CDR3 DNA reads TGTGCCAGCAGCCCGAGAGAGGGCGCGGGCACTGAAGCTTTCTTT.

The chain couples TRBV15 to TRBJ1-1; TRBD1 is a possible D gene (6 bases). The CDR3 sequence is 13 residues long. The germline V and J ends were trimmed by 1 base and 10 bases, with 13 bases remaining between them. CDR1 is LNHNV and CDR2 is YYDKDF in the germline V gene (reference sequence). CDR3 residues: CATSRGEGTRAFF. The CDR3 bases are TGTGCCACCAGCAGAGGGGAGGGGACACGAGCTTTCTTT.

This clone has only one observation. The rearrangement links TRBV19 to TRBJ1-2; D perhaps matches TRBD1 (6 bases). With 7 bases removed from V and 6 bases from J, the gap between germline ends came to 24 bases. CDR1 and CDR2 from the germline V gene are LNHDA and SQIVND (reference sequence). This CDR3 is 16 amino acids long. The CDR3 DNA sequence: TGTGCCAGTATCGATTGGTCGGGGGGCGCGTCCGATGGCTACACCTTC. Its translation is CASIDWSGGASDGYTF.

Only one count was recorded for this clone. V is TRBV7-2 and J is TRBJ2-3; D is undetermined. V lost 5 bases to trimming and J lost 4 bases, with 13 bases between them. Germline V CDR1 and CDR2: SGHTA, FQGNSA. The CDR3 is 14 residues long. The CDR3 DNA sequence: TGTGCCAGCAGCCCCGAGGTAGCTGCAGATACGCAGTATTTT. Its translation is CASSPEVAADTQYF.

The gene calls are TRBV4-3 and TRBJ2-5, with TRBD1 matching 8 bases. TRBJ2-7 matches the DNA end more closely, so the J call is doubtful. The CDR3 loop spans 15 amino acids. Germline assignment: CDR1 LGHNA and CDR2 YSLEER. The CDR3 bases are TGCGCCAGCAGCCCGTCCGGGACAGGTTCCTACGAGCAGTACTTC. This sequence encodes CASSPSGTGSYEQYF.

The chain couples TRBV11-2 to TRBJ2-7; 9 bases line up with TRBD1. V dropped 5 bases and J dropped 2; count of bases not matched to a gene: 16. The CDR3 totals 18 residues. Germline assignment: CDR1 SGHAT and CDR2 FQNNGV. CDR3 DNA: TGTGCCAGCAGCCAGAAAGCCGACCCCCGGGACAGGGCCTACGAGCAGTACTTC. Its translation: CASSQKADPRDRAYEQYF.

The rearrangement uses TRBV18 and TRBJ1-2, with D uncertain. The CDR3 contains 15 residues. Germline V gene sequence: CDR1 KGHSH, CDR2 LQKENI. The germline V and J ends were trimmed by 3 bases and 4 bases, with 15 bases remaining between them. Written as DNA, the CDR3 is TGTGCCAGCTCACCCCGGGAGGGCGTAAGCTATGGCTACACCTTC. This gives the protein CASSPREGVSYGYTF.

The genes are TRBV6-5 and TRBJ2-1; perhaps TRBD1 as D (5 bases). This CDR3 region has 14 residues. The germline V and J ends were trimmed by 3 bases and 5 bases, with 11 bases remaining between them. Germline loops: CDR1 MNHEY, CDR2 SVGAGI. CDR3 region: CASSYVRADNEQFF. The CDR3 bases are TGTGCCAGCAGTTATGTCAGGGCTGACAATGAGCAGTTCTTC.